Presented here are 30 T cell receptor beta chains from one specimen sequenced in a study of shared clonotypes between healthy human individuals. Generated by immunoSEQ multiplex PCR, the TCRdb table keeps only in-frame clones and is missing some. The data hold about 2.4 million clones, with around 94% observed a single time. Sequencing was performed on naive CD4+ T cells sorted from blood. Noted subset: CD45RA+ positively selected. These TCRs come from a man younger than 30 in good health.

This chain connects TRBV9 to TRBJ2-2, with a possible D match to TRBD1 (5 bases). CDR1 is SGDLS, CDR2 YYNGEE, per germline. Trimming took off 2 bases at V and 3 bases at J, with 11 bases between the two ends. The CDR3 covers 15 residues. CDR3 bases: TGTGCCAGCAGCGTTCAGGGCGTTGACACCGGGGAGCTGTTTTTT. Amino acid sequence: CASSVQGVDTGELFF.

In the case of this clone: The identical CDR3 is also encoded by other nucleotide sequences in the sample. V is TRBV27 and J is TRBJ1-5; 7 bases fit TRBD1. V gave up 3 bases and J gave up 3 bases; unmatched junction bases: 2. This CDR3 has 14 amino acids. Germline V lookup: CDR1 MNHEY, CDR2 SMNVEV (reference sequence). CDR3 sequence reads: CASSLGTVNQPQHF. For the CDR3, the DNA is TGTGCCAGCAGTTTGGGGACAGTCAATCAGCCCCAGCATTTT.

This chain joins TRBV9 and TRBJ1-6; D not resolved. Germline V gives CDR1 SGDLS, CDR2 YYNGEE. The CDR3 contains 14 residues. V was cut by 3 bases and J by 4 bases, with 8 bases left in between. CDR3 DNA: TGTGCCAGCAGCGGATGGGAGTATAATTCACCCCTCCACTTT. Translated, it gives CASSGWEYNSPLHF.

The chain is built from TRBV9 and TRBJ2-2; maybe TRBD2 (5 bases). Trimming cost V 5 bases and J 5 bases, with 10 bases left between them. This CDR3 contains 13 residues. Per the germline V gene, CDR1 is SGDLS and CDR2 is YYNGEE. The CDR3 DNA reads TGTGCCAGCAGTGAGGGCGGTACCGGGGAGCTGTTTTTT. Encoded protein: CASSEGGTGELFF.

This chain joins TRBV2 and TRBJ2-1; TRBD2 matches 8 bases. Germline-derived CDR1 and CDR2 are SNHLY and FYNNEI. The CDR3 is 15 amino acids. The V and J ends lost 6 bases and 7 bases, in that order; junction bases with no gene match: 11. CDR3 DNA: TGTGCCAGCAGACTCCTGACGGGAGGGCCGAATGAGCAGTTCTTC. This translates into CASRLLTGGPNEQFF.

Regarding this clone: The sample has other DNA sequences that encode this CDR3 too. The genes are TRBV30 and TRBJ2-5, with D hard to call. The CDR3 is 12 residues long. Germline V gene data show CDR1 as GTSNPN and CDR2 as SVGIG (reference sequence). Trimming left V 2 bases short and J 2 bases short, with 6 bases between. CDR3 nucleotides: TGTGCCTGGAGTTTGGGTCAAGAGACCCAGTACTTC. This translates into CAWSLGQETQYF.

The chain uses TRBV23-1 and TRBJ2-4; D is ambiguous. TRBV23-1 is noted as an ORF with a role that remains uncertain. This CDR3 region has 11 residues. Trimming stripped 5 bases from V and 14 bases from J, with 13 bases between. The CDR3: CASSSGWLKYF. The CDR3 bases are TGCGCCAGCAGTTCTGGCTGGTTAAAGTACTTC.

The rearrangement joins TRBV5-6 to TRBJ2-7; D remains unclear. Germline V lookup: CDR1 SGHDT, CDR2 YYEEEE. V lost 3 bases to trimming and J lost 0 bases, with 10 bases between them. The CDR3 runs to 14 residues. CDR3 loop: CASSYMRLSYEQYF. CDR3 bases: TGTGCCAGCAGCTATATGAGGCTCTCCTACGAGCAGTACTTC.

The chain uses TRBV18 and TRBJ2-7, with 8 bases aligning to TRBD1. Germline V lookup: CDR1 KGHSH, CDR2 LQKENI. CDR3 length: 13 amino acids. V shed 4 bases and J 5 bases; nucleotides not matched to a gene: 4. The CDR3 is CASSRGQDHEQYF. The CDR3 DNA reads TGTGCCAGCTCACGGGGACAGGACCACGAGCAGTACTTC. Variable domain in full (rest from reference TRBV18 and TRBJ2-7): NAGVMQNPRHLVRRRGQEARLRCSPMKGHSHVYWYRQLPEEGLKFMVYLQKENIIDESGMPKERFSAEFPKEGPSILRIQQVVRGDSAAYFCASSRGQDHEQYFGPGTRLTVT.

This clone was seen a few times. The chain joins TRBV6-1 to TRBJ1-6; weak D call: TRBD1 (6 bases). The CDR3 runs 15 residues. The germline V and J ends were trimmed by 7 bases and 7 bases, with 17 bases remaining between them. Germline V lookup: CDR1 MNHNS, CDR2 SASEGT. Here the CDR3 DNA reads TGTGCCAGCACGAAGGACAGAGCGCAAAATTCACCCCTCCACTTT. Translation gives CASTKDRAQNSPLHF.

Remarks on this clone: Germline is not matched at one junction end, which may reflect a read error. The genes are TRBV5-1 and TRBJ1-2; D is unclear. Germline V gene data show CDR1 as SGHRS and CDR2 as YFSETQ. This CDR3 comprises 12 residues. The CDR3 sequence: CASSLLSYGYTF. In DNA form, the CDR3 reads TGTGCCAGCAGCTTACTGAGTTATGGCTACACCTTC.

V gene TRBV6-6 combines with J gene TRBJ2-1, with TRBD2 identical over 9 bases. This CDR3 is 16 amino acids long. Losses at the gene ends were 4 bases for V and 5 bases for J; bases not matched to a gene: 9. The germline V gene encodes CDR1 MNHNY and CDR2 SVGAGI (reference sequence). This CDR3 reads CASSSEGVAGDNEQFF. CDR3 DNA: TGTGCCAGCAGTTCCGAGGGGGTAGCGGGGGACAATGAGCAGTTCTTC.

A note on this clone: It may be a read error: a sequence one base away is much more abundant. Distinct nucleotide sequences in the sample also encode this CDR3. The rearrangement joins TRBV5-1 to TRBJ2-5, with D possibly matching TRBD1 (5 bases). The V gene's germline CDR1 is SGHRS and CDR2 YFSETQ. Trimming removed 0 bases from V and 5 bases from J, with 5 bases in between. This CDR3 region has 12 residues. CDR3 residues: CASSLAGETQYF. The CDR3 DNA follows: TGCGCCAGCAGCTTGGCAGGGGAGACCCAGTACTTC.

This chain uses TRBV5-1 with TRBJ2-1, with 8 bases identical to TRBD2. Germline V CDR1 and CDR2: SGHRS, YFSETQ. Germline trimming cut 5 bases from V and 10 bases from J; bases unmatched to any gene: 8. The CDR3 is 13 residues long. The CDR3, as DNA: TGCGCCAGCAGAGCGGGAGTTGGGCCCGAGCAGTTCTTC. Translated, it gives CASRAGVGPEQFF.

This rearrangement joins TRBV9 to TRBJ2-1; tentatively, D is TRBD1 (6 bases). V gave up 0 bases and J gave up 6 bases, with 16 bases separating them. Germline V lookup: CDR1 SGDLS, CDR2 YYNGEE. CDR3 length equals 16 residues. The CDR3 nucleotides are TGTGCCAGCAGCGTAGCGTGGTCAGGGGCACCCAATGAGCAGTTCTTC. It encodes CASSVAWSGAPNEQFF. Filled out from reference TRBV9 and TRBJ2-1, the complete variable domain reads DSGVTQTPKHLITATGQRVTLRCSPRSGDLSVYWYQQSLDQGLQFLIQYYNGEERAKGNILERFSAQQFPDLHSELNLSSLELGDSALYFCASSVAWSGAPNEQFFGPGTRLTVL.

The chain links TRBV7-6 to TRBJ2-6; no firm D call. The germline gives CDR1 SGHVS, CDR2 FNYEAQ. The V and J ends lost 4 bases and 2 bases respectively, with 0 bases between them. This CDR3 comprises 12 residues. CDR3 amino acids: CASSSGANVLTF. The CDR3 nucleotides read TGTGCCAGCAGCTCTGGGGCCAACGTCCTGACTTTC.

This clone has only one observation. The chain joins TRBV21-1 to TRBJ2-5; TRBD2, as called in the table, went unchecked against the DNA. TRBV21-1 is assigned pseudogene status. The CDR3 length is 13 residues. DNA for the CDR3: TGTGCCAGCAGCAAAGGTCAAGAGCAGACCCAGTACTTC. Translation: CASSKGQEQTQYF.

The J gene is TRBJ2-7, the V gene TRBV12-5; D remains unclear. This CDR3 spans 16 amino acids. V lost 6 bases and J 1 base, leaving 19 bases between the germline ends. Germline V gives CDR1 LGHNT, CDR2 FRNRAP. The CDR3 here is CASGRPSGRSSYEQYF. CDR3 nucleotide sequence: TGTGCTAGTGGCCGACCCAGTGGAAGAAGTTCCTACGAGCAGTACTTC.

The V gene is TRBV6-5, the J gene TRBJ1-5; D unclear. CDR3 length: 13 amino acids. The germline CDR1 and CDR2 sequences are MNHEY and SVGAGI. V gave up 0 bases and J gave up 15 bases, with 15 bases separating them. The CDR3 loop is CASSYSYFGLAHF. CDR3 bases: TGTGCCAGCAGTTACTCGTATTTCGGACTCGCGCATTTT.

The gene calls are TRBV19 and TRBJ1-6; D gene unclear. V lost 3 bases to trimming and J lost 14 bases, with 11 bases between them. Germline loops: CDR1 LNHDA, CDR2 SQIVND (reference sequence). The CDR3 runs 12 residues. This CDR3 is CASSMFRETLHF. The DNA for the CDR3 is TGTGCCAGTAGTATGTTCCGGGAGACCCTCCACTTT.

This chain connects TRBV18 to TRBJ2-1; TRBD1 matches at 9 bases. The CDR3 loop spans 17 amino acids. Trimming took 3 bases from V and 9 from J; bases not matched to a gene: 15. Germline CDR1 KGHSH, CDR2 LQKENI. The CDR3 bases are TGTGCCAGCTCACCCCAGGGACAGGGTGTTATGTCGATTGAGCAGTTCTTC. Translated, it gives CASSPQGQGVMSIEQFF.

The chain couples TRBV6-1 to TRBJ2-7; D possibly corresponds to TRBD2 (5 bases). CDR3 length equals 14 residues. Between the trimmed V and J ends, which lost 6 bases and 0 bases, there was a span of 12 bases. CDR1 is MNHNS and CDR2 is SASEGT in the germline V gene. CDR3 nucleotide sequence: TGTGCCAGCAGAGCTAGGACTCTCTCCTACGAGCAGTACTTC. Translating it yields CASRARTLSYEQYF.

This chain connects TRBV2 to TRBJ1-1, with D tentatively TRBD1 (5 bases). This CDR3 spans 12 amino acids. Germline assignment: CDR1 SNHLY and CDR2 FYNNEI. Trimming pared 6 bases from V and 9 bases from J, leaving 14 bases between. The CDR3 sequence is CASRPPGTKAFF. CDR3 coding DNA: TGTGCCAGCAGGCCTCCCGGGACTAAAGCTTTCTTT.

The chain joins TRBV7-2 to TRBJ2-2; 7 nucleotides match TRBD2. The CDR3 loop spans 16 amino acids. The germline V gene has CDR1 SGHTA and CDR2 FQGNSA. V lost 5 bases, J lost 4 bases, and 10 bases stayed unmatched. The CDR3 DNA follows: TGTGCCAGCAGCCCCGCCGCGGGAGCCCGCACCGGGGAGCTGTTTTTT. Protein sequence: CASSPAAGARTGELFF.

This clone was observed a few times. The V and J genes are TRBV30 and TRBJ1-2; weak D call: TRBD1 (5 bases). The CDR3 sequence is 13 residues long. The germline V gene has CDR1 GTSNPN and CDR2 SVGIG (reference sequence). V shed 4 bases and J shed 6 bases, with 15 bases lying between them. CDR3 nucleotides: TGTGCCTGGAACGAAGGGGCGCCAAATGGCTACACCTTC. Protein sequence: CAWNEGAPNGYTF.

V gene TRBV11-3 combines with J gene TRBJ2-7, with D unclear. Germline V gene lookup returns CDR1 SGHNT and CDR2 YENEEA. There are 12 residues in the CDR3. V was pared by 4 bases and J by 6 bases, with 10 bases between. Here the CDR3 DNA reads TGTGCCAGCAGCTGGACGTCAATCGAGCAGTACTTC. Its translation is CASSWTSIEQYF.

This chain joins TRBV6-6 and TRBJ1-2, with 7 bases matching TRBD1. With 5 bases clipped from V and 4 bases from J, the junction kept 13 bases outside the gene matches. Per the germline V gene, CDR1 is MNHNY and CDR2 is SVGAGI (reference sequence). CDR3 length: 16 residues. This CDR3 is CASSHLGQAEGYGYTF. CDR3 DNA: TGTGCCAGCAGTCACTTAGGACAGGCGGAGGGCTATGGCTACACCTTC.

This clone has a single count. The chain is built from TRBV10-3 and TRBJ1-5; D possibly corresponds to TRBD1 (5 bases). The CDR3 covers 17 residues. Germline V CDR1 and CDR2: ENHRY, SYGVKD. The V gene lost 4 bases and the J gene lost 0 bases, with 16 bases spanning the gap. In DNA form, the CDR3 reads TGTGCCATCAGTGGGGTTGACAGTTCATTTAGCAATCAGCCCCAGCATTTT. Protein product: CAISGVDSSFSNQPQHF.

This clone was recorded once. The V gene is TRBV10-3, the J gene TRBJ1-4; D is uncertain. This CDR3 region has 13 residues. In germline, CDR1 is ENHRY, CDR2 SYGVKD. The V and J ends lost 0 bases and 7 bases respectively, with 6 bases between them. The CDR3 DNA follows: TGTGCCATCAGTGAGTCGGGCCGTGAAAAACTGTTTTTT. It yields the protein CAISESGREKLFF.

The chain uses TRBV7-8 and TRBJ1-5; D ambiguous. The V gene lost 1 base and the J gene lost 5 bases, with 9 bases spanning the gap. Looked up from germline, CDR1 is SGHVS and CDR2 is FQNEAQ. This CDR3 comprises 14 residues. CDR3: CASSLETADQPQHF. Written as DNA, the CDR3 is TGTGCCAGCAGCTTAGAAACCGCGGATCAGCCCCAGCATTTT.